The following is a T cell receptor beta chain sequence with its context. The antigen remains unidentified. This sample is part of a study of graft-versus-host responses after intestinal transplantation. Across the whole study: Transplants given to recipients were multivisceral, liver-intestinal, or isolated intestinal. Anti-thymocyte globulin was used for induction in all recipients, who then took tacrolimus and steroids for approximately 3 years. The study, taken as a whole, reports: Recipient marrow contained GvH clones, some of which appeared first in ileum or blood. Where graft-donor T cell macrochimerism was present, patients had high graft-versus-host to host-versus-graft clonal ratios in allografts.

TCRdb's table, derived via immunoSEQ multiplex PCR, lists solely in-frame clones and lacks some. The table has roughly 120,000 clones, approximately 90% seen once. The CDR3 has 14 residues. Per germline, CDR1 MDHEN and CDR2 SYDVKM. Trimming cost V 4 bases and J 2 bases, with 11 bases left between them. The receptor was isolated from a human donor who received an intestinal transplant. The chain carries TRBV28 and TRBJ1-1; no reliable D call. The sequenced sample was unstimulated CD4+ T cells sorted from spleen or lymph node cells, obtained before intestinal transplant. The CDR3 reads CASSSPGRNTEAFF. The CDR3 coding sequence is TGTGCCAGCAGTTCCCCAGGCAGAAACACTGAAGCTTTCTTT.